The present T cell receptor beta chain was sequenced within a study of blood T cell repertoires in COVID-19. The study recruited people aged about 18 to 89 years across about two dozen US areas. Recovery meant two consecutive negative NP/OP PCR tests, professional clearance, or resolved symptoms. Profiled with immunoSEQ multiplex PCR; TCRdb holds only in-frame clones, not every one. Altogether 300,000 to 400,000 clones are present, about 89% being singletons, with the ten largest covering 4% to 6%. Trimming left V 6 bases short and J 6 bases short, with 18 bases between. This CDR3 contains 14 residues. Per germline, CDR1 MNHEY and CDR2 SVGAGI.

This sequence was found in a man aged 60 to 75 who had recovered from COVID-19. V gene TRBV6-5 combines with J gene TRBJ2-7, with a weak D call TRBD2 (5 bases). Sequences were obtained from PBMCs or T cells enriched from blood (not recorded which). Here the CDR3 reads CASREELLLREQYF. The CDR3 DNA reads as TGTGCCAGCAGGGAGGAACTCCTCCTACGCGAGCAGTACTTC.